These T cell receptor beta chains were read from a single sample in a study of T-cell memory formation after mild COVID-19. Each CDR3 protein is one row after TCRdb ran MiXCR on the 5' RACE reads. This table holds about 320,000 distinct CDR3 sequences, 14% found once. Input material: PBMCs or a T cell subset sorted from them (not recorded which). These TCRs come from a man younger than 35 who had mild COVID-19 (a few samples of this study predate the infection). Cell type and time point are not known. Both conserved end residues are part of each CDR3. Fields, in order: clone size, V gene, J gene, D gene, CDR3 DNA, CDR3 protein. A D gene is named only where the DNA matches it firmly. Clone size, where shown, is once, few, many, or a class for clones that have expanded.

>NA|TRBV27|TRBJ1-1|TRBD1
TGTGCCAGCGGATTAACAGGGGGCACTGAAGCTTTCTTT
CASGLTGGTEAFF
>few|TRBV6-2/TRBV6-3|TRBJ1-2|TRBD1
TGTGCCAGCAGTTACTGGACAGGGAGTGACTACACCTTC
CASSYWTGSDYTF
>once|TRBV24-1|TRBJ1-2|TRBD1
TGTGCCACCAGTGATTCCCAGACCACCAGGGGGCCGTCCTATGGCTACACCTTC
CATSDSQTTRGPSYGYTF
>NA|TRBV12-3/TRBV12-4|TRBJ2-1|TRBD1
TGTGCCAGCAGTCGGACAGGGGGTGAGCAGTTCTTC
CASSRTGGEQFF
>many|TRBV12-3/TRBV12-4|TRBJ2-1|TRBD1
TGTGCCAGCAGCTCGACAGGGGGTTGGGTACGCAATGAGCAGTTCTTC
CASSSTGGWVRNEQFF
>NA|TRBV4-2|TRBJ2-3|NA
TGTGCCAGCAGCCAAGATAGGGGACGCGCGATGACAGATACGCAGTATTTT
CASSQDRGRAMTDTQYF
>NA|TRBV25-1|TRBJ2-5|NA
TGTGCCAGCAGTCCCTGGGGTTCGACTGAGACCCAGTACTTC
CASSPWGSTETQYF
>few|TRBV4-1|TRBJ2-3|TRBD2
TGCGCCAGCAGCCAAGGCCCCCCGGTCGCGGGGGGAGCAGATACGCAGTATTTT
CASSQGPPVAGGADTQYF
>few|TRBV12-3/TRBV12-4|TRBJ1-5|NA
TGTGCCAGCAGCGAGGGGAATCAGCCCCAGCATTTT
CASSEGNQPQHF
>few|TRBV11-2|TRBJ2-1|NA
TGTGCCAGCAGCCAAAGGGGCATTGGCTACAATGAGCAGTTCTTC
CASSQRGIGYNEQFF
>few|TRBV14|TRBJ2-1|TRBD2
TGTGCCAGCAGCCCCACATCCGGGGGGAGACGTCAGTTCTTC
CASSPTSGGRRQFF
>few|TRBV18|TRBJ1-6|NA
TGTGCCAGCTCACCACGTCCGGCAGAGGGTAATTCACCCCTCCACTTT
CASSPRPAEGNSPLHF
>many|TRBV7-9|TRBJ1-1|TRBD1
TGTGCCAGCAGCTTTACAGGGGACTCAAGAGGGGCTTTCTTT
CASSFTGDSRGAFF
>many|TRBV5-1|TRBJ1-2|NA
TGCGCCAGCAGCTTGGATGGACAGTCCACCCTTCCCACCTTC
CASSLDGQSTLPTF
>NA|TRBV5-1|TRBJ2-7|TRBD1
TGCGCCAGCACTACTCCAGGGGGCGAGAACGAGCAGTACTTC
CASTTPGGENEQYF
>NA|TRBV6-1|TRBJ1-4|TRBD1
TGTGCCAGCAGTGATCGTGACAGGGGGAAGGAAAAACTGTTTTTT
CASSDRDRGKEKLFF
>many|TRBV5-1|TRBJ2-1|TRBD1
TGCGCCAGCAGCTTCTTCTCCCAGGGGGCATATGAGCAGTTCTTC
CASSFFSQGAYEQFF
>NA|TRBV14|TRBJ1-2|NA
TGTGCCAGCAGCCAAGGGTCCGACGGCTACACCTTC
CASSQGSDGYTF
>NA|TRBV7-2|TRBJ1-2|NA
TGTGCCAGCAGCTTAGTGTGGTTTGAGTATGGCTACACCTTC
CASSLVWFEYGYTF
>many|TRBV6-5|TRBJ1-6|NA
TGTGCCAGCAGTTACAGGCGTTCGTGGGGCCTAGGGTCACCCCTCCACTTT
CASSYRRSWGLGSPLHF
>NA|TRBV13|TRBJ2-1|NA
TGTGCCAGCAGCAGGCCGGGATGGGGGATTGAGCAGTTCTTC
CASSRPGWGIEQFF
>few|TRBV4-1|TRBJ2-2|TRBD2
TGCGCCAGCAGCCAGGGGACTAGCGGGGGGTCACAAGTTGTCGGGGAGCTGTTTTTT
CASSQGTSGGSQVVGELFF
>NA|TRBV29-1|TRBJ1-2|NA
TGCAGCGTCGAAACCTCTGGGGGAGGCTATGGCTACACCTTC
CSVETSGGGYGYTF
>few|TRBV20-1|TRBJ2-1|NA
TGCAGTGCTAGAGGGCCCAGCTACAATGAGCAGTTCTTC
CSARGPSYNEQFF
>NA|TRBV4-2|TRBJ2-2|NA
TGTGCCAGCAGCCTCAGCGGCTTCTCCGCCCCCGAGCTGTTTTTT
CASSLSGFSAPELFF
>NA|TRBV9|TRBJ2-7|TRBD1
TGTGCCAGCAGCTCGAACAGGGGGGAGTACGAGCAGTACTTC
CASSSNRGEYEQYF
>few|TRBV5-6|TRBJ1-1|NA
TGTGCCAGCAGCTGGTCCCAAGGGGTCACTGAAGCTTTCTTT
CASSWSQGVTEAFF
>NA|TRBV11-2|TRBJ2-7|NA
TGTGCCAGCAGCTTAGGGGGGGTGGTGTACTTC
CASSLGGVVYF
>few|TRBV4-1|TRBJ2-7|TRBD1
TGCGCCAGCAGCCAGGCCTCCGGGACAGGGATCTCCCTATTTCGCTACGAGCAGTACTTC
CASSQASGTGISLFRYEQYF
>few|TRBV12-3/TRBV12-4|TRBJ2-7|NA
TGTGCCAGCAGCCCGGCGGGGAATGGGTACGAGCAGTACTTC
CASSPAGNGYEQYF
>NA|TRBV12-3/TRBV12-4|TRBJ2-7|NA
TGTGCCAGCAGTTTCGATGAGAGCTACGAGCAGTACTTC
CASSFDESYEQYF
>NA|TRBV7-2|TRBJ1-3|NA
TGTGCCAGCAGCACCCGCCGGGGGGGGGCTGGAAACACCATATATTTT
CASSTRRGGAGNTIYF
>few|TRBV12-3/TRBV12-4|TRBJ2-6|TRBD2
TGTGCCAGCAGTTTAATCCTAGCGGGGGGGCCATCTGGGGCCAACGTCCTGACTTTC
CASSLILAGGPSGANVLTF
>NA|TRBV20-1|TRBJ2-3|NA
TGCAGTGCTAGCCGGGACCGGCTCACAGATACGCAGTATTTT
CSASRDRLTDTQYF
>NA|TRBV20-1|TRBJ1-1|NA
TGCAGTGCCCGGCTCGGGGAGAGGGAAGCTTTCTTT
CSARLGEREAFF
>many|TRBV12-3/TRBV12-4|TRBJ2-3|NA
TGTGCCAGCAGTTTCGGACCACCAGATACGCAGTATTTT
CASSFGPPDTQYF
>few|TRBV6-5|TRBJ2-1|TRBD1
TGTGCCAGCAGTTACTCGGGACAGACTTACAATGAGCAGTTCTTC
CASSYSGQTYNEQFF
>few|TRBV5-1|TRBJ1-2|TRBD1
TGCGCCAGCAGCCTACAGAGGGGGCGGGCTGGCTACACCTTC
CASSLQRGRAGYTF
>few|TRBV10-3|TRBJ2-2|NA
TGTGCCATCAGCAACACCCCGGGACGCGGCACCGGGGAGCTGTTTTTT
CAISNTPGRGTGELFF
>NA|TRBV10-3|TRBJ1-2|NA
TGTGCCATCAGTGAGTCGCCAGGGGTCTATGGCTACACCTTC
CAISESPGVYGYTF
>NA|TRBV5-1|TRBJ2-1|NA
TGCGCCAGCAGCCCCCCGAGCGGCCAAACCTACAATGAGCAGTTCTTC
CASSPPSGQTYNEQFF
>NA|TRBV6-2/TRBV6-3|TRBJ2-5|NA
TGTGCCAGCGCGCCCCTGACGCGGGTAGAGACCCAGTACTTC
CASAPLTRVETQYF
>NA|TRBV6-1|TRBJ1-2|NA
TGTGCCAGCAGCCCCAAAGACAGCTATGGCTACACCTTC
CASSPKDSYGYTF
>few|TRBV27|TRBJ1-4|NA
TGTGCCAGCAGGGCCGCGGGGGCGAATGATGAAAAACTGTTTTTT
CASRAAGANDEKLFF
>many|TRBV29-1|TRBJ2-7|NA
TGCAGCGTTACAGGTTCCTACGAGCAGTACTTC
CSVTGSYEQYF
>NA|TRBV12-3/TRBV12-4|TRBJ1-6|NA
TGTGCCAGCAGTTTTGGTCGGGTTTCACCCCTCCACTTT
CASSFGRVSPLHF
>NA|TRBV13|TRBJ1-1|NA
TGTGCCAGCGGACAGAAAATGAACACTGAAGCTTTCTTT
CASGQKMNTEAFF